The TCR beta chain described here comes from a study of T cell repertoires in cytomegalovirus infection. Study information: Selection of CMV epitopes for the study included recently identified HLA-C-restricted and well-studied HLA-B-restricted ones.

A remark on this clonotype: Its specificity is unknown.

TCRdb analysed the reads with MiXCR anew, one entry per CDR3 protein. The sample yields hundreds of thousands of distinct CDR3 sequences, 25% to 35% seen once. This clonotype was obtained from a human donor in good health (CMV status not recorded). Some clones in this sample may be carry-over from other donors' samples. The specimen comprised cultured PBMCs, sampled from culture after CMV antigen stimulation.

The DNA of the CDR3 is TGTGCCAGCAGCCTAGGACTGCCCCAAGAGACCCAGTACTTC. It encodes CASSLGLPQETQYF. The chain joins TRBV7-9 to TRBJ2-5, with D maybe TRBD2 (5 bases). The germline gives CDR1 SEHNR, CDR2 FQNEAQ (reference sequence). V lost 5 bases, J lost 1 base, and 11 bases lay in between. This CDR3 comprises 14 residues.